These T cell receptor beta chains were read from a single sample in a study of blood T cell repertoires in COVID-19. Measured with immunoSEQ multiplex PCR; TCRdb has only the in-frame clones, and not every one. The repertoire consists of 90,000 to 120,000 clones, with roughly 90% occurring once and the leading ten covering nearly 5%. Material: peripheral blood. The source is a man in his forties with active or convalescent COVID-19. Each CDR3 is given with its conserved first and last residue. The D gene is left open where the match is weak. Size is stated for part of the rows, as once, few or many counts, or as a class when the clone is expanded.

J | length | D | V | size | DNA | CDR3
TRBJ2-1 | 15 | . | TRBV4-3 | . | TGCGCCAGCAGCCAAGTGATGCAGGGATACAATGAGCAGTTCTTC | CASSQVMQGYNEQFF
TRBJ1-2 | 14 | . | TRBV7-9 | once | TGTGCCAGCAGCATAGGGGTTCCCGGGTATGGCTACACCTTC | CASSIGVPGYGYTF
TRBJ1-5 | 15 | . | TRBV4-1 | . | TGCGCCAGCAGCCTAGAGGGGGGAGGCAATCAGCCCCAGCATTTT | CASSLEGGGNQPQHF
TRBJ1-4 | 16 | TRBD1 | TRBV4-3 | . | TGCGCCAGCAGCCGCGGCCGGGACAGCAGGAGAGAAAAACTGTTTTTT | CASSRGRDSRREKLFF
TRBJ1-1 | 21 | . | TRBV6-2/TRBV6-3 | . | TGTGCCAGCAGTTACGCGTTCCGAACTCAGGGCTCTCGGGCTCTGAACACTGAAGCTTTCTTT | CASSYAFRTQGSRALNTEAFF
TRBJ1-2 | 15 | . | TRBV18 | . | TGTGCCAGCTCACCACCGGGACGGGACTCCTATGGCTACACCTTC | CASSPPGRDSYGYTF
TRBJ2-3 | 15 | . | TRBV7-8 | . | TGTGCCAGCAGCCCGTCCCTTCCTAGCACAGATACGCAGTATTTT | CASSPSLPSTDTQYF
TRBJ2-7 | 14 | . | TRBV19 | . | TGTGCCAGTAGTAAGAGTCGGAGCCTCTACGAGCAGTACTTC | CASSKSRSLYEQYF
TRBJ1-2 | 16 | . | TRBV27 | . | TGTGCCAGCAGTTTATCGGAGGCTCCAGAAATGGGTGGCTACACCTTC | CASSLSEAPEMGGYTF
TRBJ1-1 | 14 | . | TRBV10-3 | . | TGTGCCATCGGAAAGACGTCGGGGTACACTGAAGCTTTCTTT | CAIGKTSGYTEAFF
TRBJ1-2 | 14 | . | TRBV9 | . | TGTGCCAGCAGCGTAGCCCCGGGAGTCTATGGCTACACCTTC | CASSVAPGVYGYTF
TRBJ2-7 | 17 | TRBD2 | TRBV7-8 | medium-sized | TGTGCCAGCAGCTCGCCTCCCCCTAGCGGGTTTAACTACGAGCAGTACTTC | CASSSPPPSGFNYEQYF
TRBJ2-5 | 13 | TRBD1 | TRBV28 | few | TGTGCCAGCAGTTGGACAGGGCAAGAGACCCAGTACTTC | CASSWTGQETQYF